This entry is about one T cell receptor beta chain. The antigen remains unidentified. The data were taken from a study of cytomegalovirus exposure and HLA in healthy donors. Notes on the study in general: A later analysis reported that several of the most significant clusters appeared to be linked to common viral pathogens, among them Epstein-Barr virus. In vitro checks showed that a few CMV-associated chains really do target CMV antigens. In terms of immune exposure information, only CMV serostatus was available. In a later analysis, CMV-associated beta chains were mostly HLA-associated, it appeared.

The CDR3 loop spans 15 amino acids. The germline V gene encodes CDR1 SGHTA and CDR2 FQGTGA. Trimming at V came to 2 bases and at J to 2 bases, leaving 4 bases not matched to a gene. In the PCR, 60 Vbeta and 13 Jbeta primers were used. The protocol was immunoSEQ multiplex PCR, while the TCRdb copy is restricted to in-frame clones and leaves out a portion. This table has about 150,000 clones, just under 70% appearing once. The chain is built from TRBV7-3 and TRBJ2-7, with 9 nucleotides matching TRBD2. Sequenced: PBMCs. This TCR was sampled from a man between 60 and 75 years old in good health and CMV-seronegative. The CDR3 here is CASSLQAGGPYEQYF. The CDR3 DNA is TGTGCCAGCAGCTTACAGGCGGGAGGGCCCTACGAGCAGTACTTC.